These 6 T cell receptor beta chains share one sample of origin, sequenced in a study of CD8+CD57+ T cells in acquired aplastic anemia. The TCR beta profiling, which covered VDJ combination and CDR3 sequence, was carried out using genomic DNA as the template. TCRdb re-called the reads through MiXCR, storing one row per CDR3 protein. The sample lists hundreds of thousands of distinct CDR3 sequences, roughly 64% occurring once. The sequenced sample consisted of sorted CD4+, CD8+, or CD8+CD57+ T cells (not recorded which) from PBMCs. The receptor set was obtained from a human donor in good health, serving as a control.

V usage is TRBV10-2 and J usage is TRBJ1-3; D is unresolved. Trimming left V 4 bases short and J 7 bases short, with 8 bases between. This CDR3 comprises 12 residues. Germline assignment: CDR1 WSHSY and CDR2 SAAADI. In nucleotides, the CDR3 is TGCGCCAGCAGTGGGGGAAGGAACACCATATATTTT. Its protein product is CASSGGRNTIYF.

The chain recombines TRBV29-1 with TRBJ1-1; 10 bases map to TRBD1. Unmatched junction bases numbered 10, after V lost 7 bases and J lost 11 bases. This CDR3 spans 12 amino acids. Looked up from germline, CDR1 is SQVTM and CDR2 is ANQGSEA. The DNA of the CDR3 is TGCAGCGCCGCGACAGGGGGCTTCCTGGCTTTCTTT. It codes for CSAATGGFLAFF.

V and J are TRBV3-1 and TRBJ2-3, with TRBD1 matching 9 bases. V trimming: 0 bases; J trimming: 5 bases; junction bases outside the gene matches: 6. The CDR3 contains 16 residues. Germline V gene sequence: CDR1 LGHDT, CDR2 YNNKEL (reference sequence). DNA of the CDR3: TGTGCCAGCAGCCAAGATCCGGGACAGGGACAAGATACGCAGTATTTT. Encoded protein: CASSQDPGQGQDTQYF.

The chain couples TRBV7-9 to TRBJ1-5; possible D gene TRBD1, 6 bases. The germline V gene encodes CDR1 SEHNR and CDR2 FQNEAQ (reference sequence). Trimming took 5 bases from V and 8 from J, leaving 19 bases between them. This CDR3 region has 15 residues. CDR3 in DNA: TGTGCCAGCAGCCCGGAGGGGGTTCAGAATAAGCCCCAGCATTTT. Amino acid sequence: CASSPEGVQNKPQHF.

In this sample, this clonotype turned up a few times. A much larger clone lies a single base off, so this may be a read error. The chain carries TRBV25-1 and TRBJ2-7; D is unresolved. The CDR3 runs 10 residues. Germline CDR1 and CDR2: MGHDK and SYGVNS. In DNA, the CDR3 is TGTACCAGCCGCCTAGAGGAGCAGTACTTC. Its translation: CTSRLEEQYF.

The V call is TRBV29-1, the J call TRBJ2-3; 10 nucleotides line up with TRBD2. The CDR3 is made up of 14 amino acids. Germline CDR1 and CDR2: SQVTM and ANQGSEA. V lost 6 bases to trimming and J lost 2 bases; unmatched junction nucleotides: 5. CDR3 in DNA: TGCAGCGTAGCGCTAGCGGGGGACACAGATACGCAGTATTTT. It codes for CSVALAGDTDTQYF.